A single sample is the source of the 29 T cell receptor beta chains below, sequenced in a study of blood T cell repertoires in COVID-19. The protocol was immunoSEQ multiplex PCR, while the TCRdb copy is restricted to in-frame clones and leaves out a portion. The sample includes roughly 120,000 clones, approximately 84% of them seen just once. The sample taken for sequencing was peripheral blood. These receptors were obtained from a man aged 35 to 55 with acute or convalescent COVID-19.

The chain uses TRBV2 and TRBJ1-5; D possibly corresponds to TRBD1 (6 bases). Per germline, CDR1 SNHLY and CDR2 FYNNEI. V dropped 4 bases and J dropped 7 bases, with 14 bases sitting between them. This CDR3 contains 14 residues. The CDR3 spells CASSVLGQGQPQHF. The CDR3 nucleotides read TGTGCCAGCAGTGTGTTGGGCCAGGGGCAGCCCCAGCATTTT.

The chain carries TRBV7-3 and TRBJ2-3; 7 nucleotides agree with TRBD1. The germline CDR1 and CDR2 sequences are SGHTA and FQGTGA. V was clipped by 2 bases and J by 3 bases; unmatched bases: 5. The CDR3 runs 15 residues. The CDR3 region has the DNA TGTGCCAGCAGCTTATGGGGACAGATTACAGATACGCAGTATTTT. Protein sequence: CASSLWGQITDTQYF.

The V and J genes are TRBV20-1 and TRBJ1-1; TRBD1 agrees at 7 bases. This CDR3 comprises 11 residues. Germline assignment: CDR1 DFQATT and CDR2 SNEGSKA (reference sequence). V lost 6 bases, J lost 6 bases, and 4 bases stayed unmatched. The CDR3 nucleotides read TGCAGTGCCCAGGGGGTCGCTGAAGCTTTCTTT. This codes for CSAQGVAEAFF.

This chain uses TRBV19 with TRBJ2-7; the match to TRBD1 covers 10 bases. The CDR3 has 15 amino acids. V was pared by 6 bases and J by 3 bases, with 8 bases of the junction left unmatched. The germline V gene encodes CDR1 LNHDA and CDR2 SQIVND (reference sequence). The CDR3 DNA follows: TGTGCCAGTAGCCGCCTTGGGACAGGGGACTACGAGCAGTACTTC. Its translation is CASSRLGTGDYEQYF.

This clone was found many times. The chain joins TRBV13 to TRBJ2-7; 8 positions match TRBD2. The V segment lost 0 bases and the J segment 4 bases; nucleotides outside the gene matches: 2. Germline assignment: CDR1 PRHDT and CDR2 FYEKMQ (reference sequence). The CDR3 contains 14 residues. CDR3 DNA sequence: TGTGCCAGCAGCTTAGGACTAGCGGAATACGAGCAGTACTTC. Residues: CASSLGLAEYEQYF.

The chain links TRBV18 to TRBJ1-6, with TRBD1 identical over 11 bases. CDR3 length: 20 residues. After removal of 0 bases from V and 0 bases from J, the junction contained 7 bases not matched to a gene. Germline CDR1 reads KGHSH; CDR2 reads LQKENI. CDR3: CASSPPGQGVLSSYNSPLHF. The CDR3 nucleotides read TGTGCCAGCTCACCACCGGGACAGGGGGTATTAAGCTCCTATAATTCACCCCTCCACTTT. Full variable domain (remainder filled in from reference TRBV18 and TRBJ1-6): NAGVMQNPRHLVRRRGQEARLRCSPMKGHSHVYWYRQLPEEGLKFMVYLQKENIIDESGMPKERFSAEFPKEGPSILRIQQVVRGDSAAYFCASSPPGQGVLSSYNSPLHFGNGTRLTVT.

The rearrangement joins TRBV27 to TRBJ2-1; 15 nucleotides agree with TRBD2. With V trimmed by 4 bases and J by 6 bases, 7 bases remained unmatched. The CDR3 covers 17 residues. Germline V gene sequence: CDR1 MNHEY, CDR2 SMNVEV (reference sequence). For the CDR3, the DNA is TGTGCCAGCAGTTGGACTAGCGGGGGGGCGCATGGCAATGAGCAGTTCTTC. Amino acids: CASSWTSGGAHGNEQFF.

This rearrangement joins TRBV23-1 to TRBJ2-2; TRBD2 agrees at 9 bases. TRBV23-1 is treated as an ORF (open reading frame) with a function not yet certain. The ends lost 0 bases at V and 0 bases at J; junction bases unmatched: 8. This CDR3 comprises 19 residues. The CDR3 reads CASSQSWLAGYSNTGELFF. The CDR3 DNA reads as TGCGCCAGCAGTCAATCATGGCTAGCGGGATACTCGAACACCGGGGAGCTGTTTTTT.

The chain recombines TRBV21-1 with TRBJ2-3; the D call TRBD2 from the table was never checked on the DNA. TRBV21-1 is shown as a pseudogene. This CDR3 spans 16 amino acids. The CDR3 nucleotides read TGTGCCAGCAGCAAAGGGGGCGGGGATTGCACAGATACGCAGTATTTT. Residues: CASSKGGGDCTDTQYF.

The chain recombines TRBV5-4 with TRBJ2-7, with 8 bases identical to TRBD1. After removal of 0 bases from V and 1 base from J, the junction contained 6 bases not matched to a gene. The CDR3 spans 16 residues. Germline V gene data show CDR1 as SGHNT and CDR2 as YYREEE (reference sequence). The CDR3 DNA follows: TGTGCCAGCAGCTTGGCAGCAGGGGGCTCATCCTACGAGCAGTACTTC. Amino acids: CASSLAAGGSSYEQYF.

The rearrangement uses TRBV5-1 and TRBJ2-7, with 9 bases aligning to TRBD1. With 4 bases clipped from V and 3 bases from J, the junction kept 8 bases outside the gene matches. Germline V gives CDR1 SGHRS, CDR2 YFSETQ. The CDR3 totals 15 residues. The CDR3 spells CASSGGTGTGYEQYF. CDR3 DNA: TGCGCCAGCAGCGGGGGGACAGGGACGGGCTACGAGCAGTACTTC.

The chain is built from TRBV4-1 and TRBJ1-6, with unresolved D. From germline, CDR1 is MGHRA and CDR2 YSYEKL. This CDR3 comprises 15 residues. Trimming took off 3 bases at V and 3 bases at J, with 9 bases between the two ends. This CDR3 is CASSQTRDYNSPLHF. The CDR3 bases are TGCGCCAGCAGCCAGACGCGGGACTATAATTCACCCCTCCACTTT.

With respect to this clone: One end of the junction does not line up with germline, which may come from a read error. The chain carries TRBV7-3 and TRBJ2-2, with a possible D match to TRBD2 (5 bases). Germline values: CDR1 SGHTA, CDR2 FQGTGA. CDR3 length: 13 residues. The CDR3 reads CASSPVDRRGAVF. The CDR3 DNA is TGTGCCAGCAGCCCCGTAGATCGCCGGGGAGCTGTTTTT.

The CDR3 here is CASSLEQGTYQETQYF. The CDR3 nucleotides read TGCGCCAGCAGCTTGGAACAGGGGACGTACCAAGAGACCCAGTACTTC. This chain connects TRBV5-1 to TRBJ2-5, with 7 bases aligning to TRBD1. J lost 0 bases, V lost 0 bases, and 5 bases had no gene match. This CDR3 is 16 amino acids long. Germline-derived CDR1 and CDR2 are SGHRS and YFSETQ.

J is TRBJ2-4 and V is TRBV29-1, with D perhaps TRBD1 (6 bases). CDR3 length equals 13 residues. The germline V and J ends were trimmed by 2 bases and 8 bases, with 13 bases remaining between them. Germline-derived CDR1 and CDR2 are SQVTM and ANQGSEA. The CDR3 sequence: CSVETGIRDIQYF. The CDR3 DNA sequence: TGCAGCGTTGAAACAGGGATCCGGGACATTCAGTACTTC. The full variable domain, in which reference TRBV29-1 and TRBJ2-4 provide the parts outside the CDR3, is SAVISQKPSRDICQRGTSLTIQCQVDSQVTMMFWYRQQPGQSLTLIATANQGSEATYESGFVIDKFPISRPNLTFSTLTVSNMSPEDSSIYLCSVETGIRDIQYFGAGTRLSVL.

This chain links TRBV5-1 with TRBJ1-4; possibly TRBD1 for D (5 bases). V gave up 4 bases and J gave up 1 base, with 11 bases separating them. In germline, CDR1 is SGHRS, CDR2 YFSETQ. The CDR3 totals 15 residues. The CDR3 nucleotides read TGCGCCAGCAGCCCCACCAGGGAAACTAATGAAAAACTGTTTTTT. Amino acids: CASSPTRETNEKLFF.

The J gene is TRBJ2-1, the V gene TRBV7-9, with TRBD1 matching over 8 bases. The V gene end was trimmed by 7 bases and the J gene end by 0 bases; junction bases not matched to a gene: 5. This CDR3 contains 15 residues. Germline assignment: CDR1 SEHNR and CDR2 FQNEAQ (reference sequence). CDR3 in DNA: TGTGCCAGCAACTCGGGGACAGGCTCCTACAATGAGCAGTTCTTC. Translating gives CASNSGTGSYNEQFF.

The chain carries TRBV5-1 and TRBJ1-1; D ambiguous. Per germline, CDR1 SGHRS and CDR2 YFSETQ. Trimming took 0 bases from V and 7 from J, leaving 7 bases between them. The CDR3 contains 12 residues. The CDR3 protein is CASSLAGDEAFF. In nucleotides, the CDR3 is TGCGCCAGCAGCTTGGCAGGTGATGAAGCTTTCTTT.

In DNA form, the CDR3 reads TGTGCCAGCAGCCCCCGGGACACCGGGGAGCTGTTTTTT. It encodes CASSPRDTGELFF. The chain links TRBV9 to TRBJ2-2; D remains ambiguous. Trimming left V 4 bases short and J 3 bases short, with 7 bases between. Germline V lookup: CDR1 SGDLS, CDR2 YYNGEE. The CDR3 runs to 13 residues.

The chain is built from TRBV4-1 and TRBJ1-4; no definite D call. The CDR3 totals 15 residues. The germline V gene has CDR1 MGHRA and CDR2 YSYEKL. The V and J ends lost 8 bases and 4 bases respectively, with 17 bases between them. CDR3 in amino acids: CASSRRDFGNEKLFF. CDR3 nucleotide sequence: TGCGCCAGCTCCCGACGGGATTTTGGTAATGAAAAACTGTTTTTT.

The chain joins TRBV6-2 or TRBV6-3 to TRBJ2-1; no clear D gene. V lost 3 bases and J lost 4, with 19 bases in between. The germline gives CDR1 MNHEY, CDR2 SVGEGT. This CDR3 region has 17 residues. The CDR3 here is CASSYLARHLIYNEQFF. The CDR3 coding sequence is TGTGCCAGCAGTTATCTTGCTAGGCACCTTATTTACAATGAGCAGTTCTTC.

The chain joins TRBV5-1 to TRBJ2-3; TRBD2 aligns across 11 bases. CDR3 length equals 19 residues. Trimming cost V 0 bases and J 4 bases; bases outside gene matches: 13. The germline CDR1 and CDR2 sequences are SGHRS and YFSETQ. CDR3 nucleotide sequence: TGCGCCAGCAGCTTGGGGAGAGTAGGACTAGCGGGCCGGGCAGATACGCAGTATTTT. Its protein is CASSLGRVGLAGRADTQYF.

This clone was seen a single time. The genes are TRBV7-2 and TRBJ1-2; D is ambiguous. The V gene lost 1 base and the J gene lost 4 bases, with 7 bases spanning the gap. Germline V gene data show CDR1 as SGHTA and CDR2 as FQGNSA. The CDR3 consists of 13 residues. In nucleotides, the CDR3 is TGTGCCAGCAGCTTAGGGGGAGGCTATGGCTACACCTTC. Translation gives CASSLGGGYGYTF.

The V call is TRBV5-1, the J call TRBJ2-2, with D possibly matching TRBD2 (7 bases). This CDR3 contains 15 residues. CDR1 and CDR2 from the germline V gene are SGHRS and YFSETQ. V was shortened by 1 base and J by 5 bases, with 12 bases between the two germline ends. The DNA of the CDR3 is TGCGCCAGCAGCTTGTCGGGGGGCGAGACCGGGGAGCTGTTTTTT. This sequence encodes CASSLSGGETGELFF.

The J gene is TRBJ2-5, the V gene TRBV6-4, with a weak D call TRBD2 (6 bases). The CDR3 is 15 amino acids. Trimming removed 3 bases from V and 2 bases from J, with 13 bases in between. Germline loops: CDR1 MRHNA, CDR2 SNTAGT. CDR3 DNA: TGTGCCAGCAGTGAAGGGCCAGGGAGGCAAGAGACCCAGTACTTC. Translation gives CASSEGPGRQETQYF.

This clone occurred a few times. The chain employs TRBV24-1 and TRBJ1-2; 8 bases fit TRBD1. This CDR3 is 16 amino acids long. CDR1 and CDR2 (germline): KGHDR, SFDVKD. V dropped 5 bases and J dropped 6; count of bases not matched to a gene: 13. The CDR3 DNA sequence: TGTGCCACCAGTGCCCTGGGGACAGGACTACACAATGGCTACACCTTC. Amino acid sequence: CATSALGTGLHNGYTF.

This clone was observed a handful of times. This sequence joins TRBV7-9 and TRBJ1-6; TRBD1 matches at 8 bases. CDR1 and CDR2 from the germline V gene are SEHNR and FQNEAQ (reference sequence). V gave up 4 bases and J gave up 9 bases; unmatched junction bases: 5. This CDR3 has 14 residues. The CDR3 DNA follows: TGTGCCAGCAGCTCAACAGGGGGTGGTTCACCCCTCCACTTT. This sequence encodes CASSSTGGGSPLHF.

This rearrangement joins TRBV12-5 to TRBJ2-1, with 11 nucleotides matching TRBD2. The ends lost 6 bases at V and 4 bases at J; junction bases unmatched: 2. The CDR3 has 14 amino acids. Germline CDR1 reads LGHNT; CDR2 reads FRNRAP. The CDR3 here is CASGTSGGYNEQFF. As DNA, the CDR3 is TGTGCTAGTGGCACTAGCGGGGGTTACAATGAGCAGTTCTTC.

The chain is built from TRBV7-2 and TRBJ1-2; D remains unclear. Germline loops: CDR1 SGHTA, CDR2 FQGNSA. With 2 bases removed from V and 9 bases from J, the gap between germline ends came to 19 bases. The CDR3 consists of 15 residues. The CDR3, as DNA: TGTGCCAGCAGCTTATTGGGAGTGGGAATAGATAGCTACACCTTC. This translates into CASSLLGVGIDSYTF.